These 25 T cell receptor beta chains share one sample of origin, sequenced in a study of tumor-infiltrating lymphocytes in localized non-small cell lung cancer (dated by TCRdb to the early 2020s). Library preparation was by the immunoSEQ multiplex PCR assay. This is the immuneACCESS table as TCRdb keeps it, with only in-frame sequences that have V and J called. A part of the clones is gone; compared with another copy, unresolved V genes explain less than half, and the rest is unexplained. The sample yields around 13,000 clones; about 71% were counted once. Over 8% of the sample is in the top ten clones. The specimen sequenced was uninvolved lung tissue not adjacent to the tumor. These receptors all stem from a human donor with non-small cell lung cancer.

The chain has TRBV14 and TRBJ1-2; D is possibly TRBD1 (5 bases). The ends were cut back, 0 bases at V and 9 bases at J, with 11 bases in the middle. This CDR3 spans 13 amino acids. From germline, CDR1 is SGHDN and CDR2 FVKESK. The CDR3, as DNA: TGTGCCAGCAGCCAAGACCGGAAGGGGAGCTACACCTTC. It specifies CASSQDRKGSYTF. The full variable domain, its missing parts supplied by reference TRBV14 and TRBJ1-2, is EAGVTQFPSHSVIEKGQTVTLRCDPISGHDNLYWYRRVMGKEIKFLLHFVKESKQDESGMPNNRFLAERTGGTYSTLKVQPAELEDSGVYFCASSQDRKGSYTFGSGTRLTVV.

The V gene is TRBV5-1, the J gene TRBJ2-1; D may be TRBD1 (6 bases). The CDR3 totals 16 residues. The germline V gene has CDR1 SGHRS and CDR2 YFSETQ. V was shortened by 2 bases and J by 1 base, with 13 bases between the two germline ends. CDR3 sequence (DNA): TGCGCCAGCAGCTTCCAGGGGCTCGGATCCTACAATGAGCAGTTCTTC. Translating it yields CASSFQGLGSYNEQFF.

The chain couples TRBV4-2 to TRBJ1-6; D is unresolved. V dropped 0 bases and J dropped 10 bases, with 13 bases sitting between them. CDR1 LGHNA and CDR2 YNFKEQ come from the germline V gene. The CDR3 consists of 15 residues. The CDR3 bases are TGTGCCAGCAGCCAAGACTATGGAAACGGCTCACCCCTCCACTTT. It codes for CASSQDYGNGSPLHF.

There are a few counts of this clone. This chain's CDR3 is CASSLRGQSAYSNQPQHF. Here the CDR3 DNA reads TGTGCCAGCAGCTTACGGGGACAGTCCGCCTATAGCAATCAGCCCCAGCATTTT. The genes are TRBV7-2 and TRBJ1-5; 7 bases agree with TRBD1. Germline V gives CDR1 SGHTA, CDR2 FQGNSA. The CDR3 totals 18 residues. The V segment lost 2 bases and the J segment 0 bases; nucleotides outside the gene matches: 10. Full variable domain (missing parts from reference TRBV7-2 and TRBJ1-5): GAGVSQSPSNKVTEKGKDVELRCDPISGHTALYWYRQSLGQGLEFLIYFQGNSAPDKSGLPSDRFSAERTGGSVSTLTIQRTQQEDSAVYLCASSLRGQSAYSNQPQHFGDGTRLSIL.

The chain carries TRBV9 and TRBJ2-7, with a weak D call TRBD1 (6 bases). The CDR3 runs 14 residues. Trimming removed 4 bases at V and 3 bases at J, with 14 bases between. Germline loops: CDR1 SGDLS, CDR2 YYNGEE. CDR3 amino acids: CASSRGTPNYEQYF. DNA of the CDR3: TGTGCCAGCAGCCGTGGGACACCCAACTACGAGCAGTACTTC.

CDR3 sequence reads: CATSRDSGDANTEAFF. CDR3 nucleotide sequence: TGTGCCACCAGCAGAGATTCTGGGGATGCGAACACTGAAGCTTTCTTT. The chain is built from TRBV15 and TRBJ1-1; D gene unclear. V gave up 0 bases and J gave up 1 base, with 12 bases separating them. Germline-derived CDR1 and CDR2 are LNHNV and YYDKDF (reference sequence). This CDR3 has 16 amino acids.

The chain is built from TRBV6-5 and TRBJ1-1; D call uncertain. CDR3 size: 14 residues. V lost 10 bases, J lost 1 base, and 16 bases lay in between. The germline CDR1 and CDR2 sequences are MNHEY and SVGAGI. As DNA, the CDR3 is TGTGCCATCCATCCCCTTGACCAGAACACTGAAGCTTTCTTT. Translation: CAIHPLDQNTEAFF.

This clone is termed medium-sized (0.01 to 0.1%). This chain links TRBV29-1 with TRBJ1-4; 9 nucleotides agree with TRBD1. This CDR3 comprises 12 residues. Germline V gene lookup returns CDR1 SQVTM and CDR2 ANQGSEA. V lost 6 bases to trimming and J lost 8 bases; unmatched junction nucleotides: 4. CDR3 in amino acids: CSVRDRDEKLFF. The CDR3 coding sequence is TGCAGCGTCCGGGACAGGGACGAAAAACTGTTTTTT.

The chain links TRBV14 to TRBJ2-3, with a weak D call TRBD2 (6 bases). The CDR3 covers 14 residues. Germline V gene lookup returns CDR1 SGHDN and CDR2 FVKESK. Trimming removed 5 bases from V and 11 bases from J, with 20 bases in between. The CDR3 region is CASSIPIRGTQQYF. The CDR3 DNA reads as TGTGCCAGCAGCATTCCGATACGGGGGACTCAGCAGTATTTT. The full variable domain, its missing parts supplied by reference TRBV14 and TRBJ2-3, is EAGVTQFPSHSVIEKGQTVTLRCDPISGHDNLYWYRRVMGKEIKFLLHFVKESKQDESGMPNNRFLAERTGGTYSTLKVQPAELEDSGVYFCASSIPIRGTQQYFGPGTRLTVL.

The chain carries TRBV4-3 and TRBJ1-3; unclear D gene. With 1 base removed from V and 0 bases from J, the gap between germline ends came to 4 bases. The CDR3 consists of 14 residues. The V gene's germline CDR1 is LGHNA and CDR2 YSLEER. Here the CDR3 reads CASSQGYSGNTIYF. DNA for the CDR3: TGCGCCAGCAGCCAAGGATACTCTGGAAACACCATATATTTT.

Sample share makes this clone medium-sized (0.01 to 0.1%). CDR3 sequence reads: CASSATGINNEQFF. The CDR3 region has the DNA TGCGCCAGCAGTGCCACAGGGATCAACAATGAGCAGTTCTTC. The rearrangement uses TRBV5-1 and TRBJ2-1; D might be TRBD1 (6 bases). V gave up 5 bases and J gave up 5 bases, with 14 bases separating them. Germline V gene sequence: CDR1 SGHRS, CDR2 YFSETQ. The CDR3 runs to 14 residues.

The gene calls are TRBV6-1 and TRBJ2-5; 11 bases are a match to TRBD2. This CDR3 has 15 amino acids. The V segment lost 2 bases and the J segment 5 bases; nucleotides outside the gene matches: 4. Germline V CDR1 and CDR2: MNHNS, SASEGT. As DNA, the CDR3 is TGTGCCAGCAGTGAAATGACTAGCGGGAAGGAGACCCAGTACTTC. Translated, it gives CASSEMTSGKETQYF.

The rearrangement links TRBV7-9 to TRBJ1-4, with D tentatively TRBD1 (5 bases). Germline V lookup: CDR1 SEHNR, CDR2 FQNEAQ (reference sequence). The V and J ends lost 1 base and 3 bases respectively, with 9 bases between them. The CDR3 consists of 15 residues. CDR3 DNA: TGTGCCAGCAGCTTAGTAGGGGTGCCTAATGAAAAACTGTTTTTT. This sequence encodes CASSLVGVPNEKLFF.

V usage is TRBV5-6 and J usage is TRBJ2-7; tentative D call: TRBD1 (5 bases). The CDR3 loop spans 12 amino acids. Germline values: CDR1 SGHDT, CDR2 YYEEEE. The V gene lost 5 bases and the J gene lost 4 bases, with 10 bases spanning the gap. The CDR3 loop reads CASSLQAYEQYV. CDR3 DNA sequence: TGTGCCAGCAGTTTACAGGCTTACGAGCAGTACGTC.

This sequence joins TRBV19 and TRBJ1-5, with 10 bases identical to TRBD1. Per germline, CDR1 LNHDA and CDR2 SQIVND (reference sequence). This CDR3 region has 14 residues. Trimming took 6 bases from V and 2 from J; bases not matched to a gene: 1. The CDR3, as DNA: TGTGCCAGTAGCGGACAGGGGGGCAATCAGCCCCAGCATTTT. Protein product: CASSGQGGNQPQHF.

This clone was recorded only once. CDR3 sequence: CASRGTGSSYEQYF. In DNA, the CDR3 is TGTGCCAGCAGGGGGACAGGGAGCTCCTACGAGCAGTACTTC. The chain is built from TRBV27 and TRBJ2-7; 9 nucleotides match TRBD1. V dropped 6 bases and J dropped 0; count of bases not matched to a gene: 3. Germline CDR1 is MNHEY and CDR2 is SMNVEV (reference sequence). CDR3 length equals 14 residues.

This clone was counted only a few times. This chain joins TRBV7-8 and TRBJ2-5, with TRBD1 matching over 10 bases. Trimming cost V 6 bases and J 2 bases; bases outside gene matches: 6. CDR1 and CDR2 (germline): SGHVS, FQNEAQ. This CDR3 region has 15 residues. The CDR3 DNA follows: TGTGCCAGCAGAATGGGACAGGGGTGGCAAGAGACCCAGTACTTC. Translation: CASRMGQGWQETQYF.

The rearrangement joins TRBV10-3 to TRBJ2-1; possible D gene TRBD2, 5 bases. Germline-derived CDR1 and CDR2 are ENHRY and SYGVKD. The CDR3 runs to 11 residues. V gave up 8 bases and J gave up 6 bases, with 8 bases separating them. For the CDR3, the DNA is TGTGCCATCCTACGGGGCAATGAGCAGTTCTTC. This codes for CAILRGNEQFF.

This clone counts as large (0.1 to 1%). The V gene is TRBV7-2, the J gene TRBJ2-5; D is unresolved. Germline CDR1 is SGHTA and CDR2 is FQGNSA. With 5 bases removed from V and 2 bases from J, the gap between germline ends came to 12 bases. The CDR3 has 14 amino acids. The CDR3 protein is CASSNDADQETQYF. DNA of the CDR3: TGTGCCAGCAGCAACGACGCAGATCAAGAGACCCAGTACTTC.

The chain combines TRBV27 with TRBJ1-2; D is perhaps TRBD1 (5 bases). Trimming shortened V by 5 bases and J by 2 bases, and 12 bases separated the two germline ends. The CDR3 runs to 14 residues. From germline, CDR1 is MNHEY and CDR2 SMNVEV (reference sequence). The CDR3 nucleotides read TGTGCCAGCAGTGATTCGACAGTCAACTATGGCTACACCTTC. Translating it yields CASSDSTVNYGYTF.

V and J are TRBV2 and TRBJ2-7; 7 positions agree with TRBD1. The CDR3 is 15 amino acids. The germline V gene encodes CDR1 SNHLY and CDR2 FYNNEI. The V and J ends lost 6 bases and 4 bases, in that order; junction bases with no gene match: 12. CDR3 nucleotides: TGTGCCAGCAGACCCAATAATGGACAGGTGTACGAGCAGTACGTC. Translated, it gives CASRPNNGQVYEQYV.

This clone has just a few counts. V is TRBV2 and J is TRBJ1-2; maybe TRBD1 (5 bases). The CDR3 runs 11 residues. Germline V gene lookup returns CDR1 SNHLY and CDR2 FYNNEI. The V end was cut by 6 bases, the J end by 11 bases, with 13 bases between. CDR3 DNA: TGTGCCAGCAGGGTCGGGGCGCGGTACACCTTC. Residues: CASRVGARYTF.

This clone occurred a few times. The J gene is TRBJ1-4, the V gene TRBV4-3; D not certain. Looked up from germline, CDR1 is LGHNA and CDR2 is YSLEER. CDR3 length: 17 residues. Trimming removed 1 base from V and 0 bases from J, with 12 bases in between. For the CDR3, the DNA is TGCGCCAGCAGCCAAGGGGCTTACCCAGCAACTAATGAAAAACTGTTTTTT. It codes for CASSQGAYPATNEKLFF.

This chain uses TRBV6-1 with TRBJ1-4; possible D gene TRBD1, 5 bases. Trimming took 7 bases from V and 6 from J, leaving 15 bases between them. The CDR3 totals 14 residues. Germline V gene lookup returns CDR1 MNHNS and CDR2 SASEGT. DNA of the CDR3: TGTGCCAGCACCTCGGTCCAGGGTTATGAAAAACTGTTTTTT. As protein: CASTSVQGYEKLFF.

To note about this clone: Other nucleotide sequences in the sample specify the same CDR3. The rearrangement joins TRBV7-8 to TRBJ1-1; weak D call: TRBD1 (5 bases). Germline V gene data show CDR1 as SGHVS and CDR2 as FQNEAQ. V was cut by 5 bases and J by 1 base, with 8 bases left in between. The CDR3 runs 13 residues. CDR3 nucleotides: TGTGCCAGCAGCAGTACAGGGAACACTGAAGCTTTCTTT. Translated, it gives CASSSTGNTEAFF.